This entry describes one TCR beta chain. This receptor's antigen is unknown. No much larger clone is present one base from it, and per-base qualities are unavailable. The library came from the immunoSEQ multiplex PCR assay. T cell repertoires were profiled by deep sequencing of rearranged TCR beta loci, alongside multiparametric flow cytometry. This is the immuneACCESS table as TCRdb keeps it, with only in-frame sequences that have V and J called. A part of the clones is gone; compared with another copy, unresolved V genes explain less than half, and the rest is unexplained. The sample has under 35,000 clones on record, under 90% of them singletons. Roughly 15% of the sample goes to the ten largest clones. The sample belongs to a study of lymphopenia after photon versus proton radiotherapy (dated by TCRdb to the late 2010s). Describing the broader study: In patients with gastrointestinal tumors who developed high-grade lymphopenia, the study compared the immunological effects of photon radiation therapy with those of proton radiation therapy. The cohort included approximately 22 patients with gastrointestinal tumors who developed lymphopenia after receiving either photon or proton therapy. The study aimed to characterize how the two radiation modalities differ in their impact on the immune system. Study-level results and caveats: Among patients across the cohort who died, overall survival time showed an inverse correlation with a larger post-nadir drop in TCR diversity. Proton-treated patients stayed relatively stable during treatment, while photon-treated patients lost naive T cells and TCR diversity and gained effector/memory populations. Once the lymphocyte count had reached its nadir, the repertoires of photon-treated patients showed oligoclonal expansion, particularly of CD8+ Temra cells, and this expansion drove the decline in diversity. The survival association was assessed only in patients who died, and the authors presented better survival with proton therapy as a possibility rather than a demonstrated result.

V trim: 2 bases; J trim: 4 bases; unmatched bases: 3. The CDR3 goes from the cysteine to the phenylalanine over 14 residues. The sequence is cut down to CDR3 DNA, 42 bases in frame from base 1. The CDR1 and CDR2 encoded by the germline V gene are SGHRS and YFSETQ. Material: peripheral blood, obtained from a patient treated with proton-based radiotherapy. The rearrangement combines TRBV5-1 with TRBJ1-1, with 9 central nucleotides matching TRBD1. This TCR was recovered from an older woman with pancreatic cancer. The DNA sequence is as follows: TGCGCCAGCAGCTTAATGACAGGGGGCACTGAAGCTTTCTTT. Its amino acids are CASSLMTGGTEAFF.